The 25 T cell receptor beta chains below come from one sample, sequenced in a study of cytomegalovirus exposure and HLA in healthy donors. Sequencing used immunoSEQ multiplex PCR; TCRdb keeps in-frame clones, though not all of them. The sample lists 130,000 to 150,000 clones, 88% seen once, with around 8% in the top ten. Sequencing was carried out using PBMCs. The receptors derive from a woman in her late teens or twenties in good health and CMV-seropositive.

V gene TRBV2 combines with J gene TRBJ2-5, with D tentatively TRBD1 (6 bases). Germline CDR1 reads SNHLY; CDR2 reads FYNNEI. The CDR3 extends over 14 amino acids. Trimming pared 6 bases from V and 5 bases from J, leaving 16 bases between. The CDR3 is CASRKISQGETQYF. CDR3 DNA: TGTGCCAGCAGGAAGATTAGCCAGGGGGAGACCCAGTACTTC.

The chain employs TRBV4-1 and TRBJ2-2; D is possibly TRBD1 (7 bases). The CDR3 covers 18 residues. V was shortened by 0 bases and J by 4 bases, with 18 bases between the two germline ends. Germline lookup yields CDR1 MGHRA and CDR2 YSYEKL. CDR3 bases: TGCGCCAGCAGCCAAGAACCAGGGGGGCTGGTTAGCACCGGGGAGCTGTTTTTT. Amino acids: CASSQEPGGLVSTGELFF.

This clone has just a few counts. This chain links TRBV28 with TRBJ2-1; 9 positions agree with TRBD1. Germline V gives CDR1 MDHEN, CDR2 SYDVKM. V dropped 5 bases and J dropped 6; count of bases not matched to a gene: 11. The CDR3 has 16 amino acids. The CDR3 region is CASSGSRDRVGNEQFF. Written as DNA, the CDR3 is TGTGCCAGCAGTGGTAGCCGGGACAGGGTGGGCAATGAGCAGTTCTTC.

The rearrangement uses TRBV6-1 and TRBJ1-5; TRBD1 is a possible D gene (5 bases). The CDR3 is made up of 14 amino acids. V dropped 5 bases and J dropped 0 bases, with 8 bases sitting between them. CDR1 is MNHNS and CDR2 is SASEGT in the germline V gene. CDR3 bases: TGTGCCAGCAGTCAGGGCCATAGCAATCAGCCCCAGCATTTT. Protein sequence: CASSQGHSNQPQHF.

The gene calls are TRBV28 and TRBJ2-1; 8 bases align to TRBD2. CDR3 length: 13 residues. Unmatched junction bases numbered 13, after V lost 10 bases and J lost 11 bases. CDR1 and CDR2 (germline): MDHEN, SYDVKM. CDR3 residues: CATARGLARQQFF. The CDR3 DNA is TGTGCCACCGCACGCGGACTAGCACGGCAGCAGTTCTTC.

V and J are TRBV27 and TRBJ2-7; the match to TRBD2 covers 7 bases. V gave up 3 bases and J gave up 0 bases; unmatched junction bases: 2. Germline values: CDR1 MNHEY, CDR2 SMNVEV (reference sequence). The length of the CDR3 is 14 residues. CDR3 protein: CASSLGEGSYEQYF. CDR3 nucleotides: TGTGCCAGCAGTTTGGGGGAGGGCTCCTACGAGCAGTACTTC.

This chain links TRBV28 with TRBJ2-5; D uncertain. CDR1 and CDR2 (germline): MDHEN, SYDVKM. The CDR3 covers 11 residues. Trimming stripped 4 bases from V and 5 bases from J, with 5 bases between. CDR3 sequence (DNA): TGTGCCAGCAGTTCTCGGGAGACCCAGTACTTC. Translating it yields CASSSRETQYF.

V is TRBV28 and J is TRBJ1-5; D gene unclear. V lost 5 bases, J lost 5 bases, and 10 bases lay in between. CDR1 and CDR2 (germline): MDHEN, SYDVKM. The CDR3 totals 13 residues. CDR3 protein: CASSRGHYQPQHF. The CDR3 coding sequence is TGTGCCAGCAGTAGAGGGCACTATCAGCCCCAGCATTTT.

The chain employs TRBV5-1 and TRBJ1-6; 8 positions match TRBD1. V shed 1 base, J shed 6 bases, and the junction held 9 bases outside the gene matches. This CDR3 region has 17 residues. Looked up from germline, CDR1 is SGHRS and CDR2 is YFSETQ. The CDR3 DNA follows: TGCGCCAGCAGCTTGTATGGGACAGGAATCCTTAATTCACCCCTCCACTTT. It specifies CASSLYGTGILNSPLHF.

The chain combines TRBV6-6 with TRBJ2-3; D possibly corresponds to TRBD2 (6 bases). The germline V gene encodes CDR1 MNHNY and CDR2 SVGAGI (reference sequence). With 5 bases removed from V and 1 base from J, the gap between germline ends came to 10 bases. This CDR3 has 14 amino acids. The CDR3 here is CASSRPSGTDTQYF. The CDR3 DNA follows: TGTGCCAGCAGTCGGCCTAGCGGCACAGATACGCAGTATTTT.

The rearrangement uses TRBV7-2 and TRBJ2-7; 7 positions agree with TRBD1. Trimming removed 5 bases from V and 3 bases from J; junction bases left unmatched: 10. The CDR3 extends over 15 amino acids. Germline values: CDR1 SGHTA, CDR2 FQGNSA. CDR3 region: CASSVMPGQYYEQYF. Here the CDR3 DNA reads TGTGCCAGCAGCGTGATGCCGGGACAGTACTACGAGCAGTACTTC. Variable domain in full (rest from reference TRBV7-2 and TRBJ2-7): GAGVSQSPSNKVTEKGKDVELRCDPISGHTALYWYRQSLGQGLEFLIYFQGNSAPDKSGLPSDRFSAERTGGSVSTLTIQRTQQEDSAVYLCASSVMPGQYYEQYFGPGTRLTVT.

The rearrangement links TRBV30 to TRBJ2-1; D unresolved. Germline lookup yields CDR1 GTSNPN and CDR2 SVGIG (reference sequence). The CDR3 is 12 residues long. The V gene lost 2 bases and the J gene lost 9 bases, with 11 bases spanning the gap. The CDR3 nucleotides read TGTGCCTGGAGTAAGAGTGTCGGTGAGCAGTTCTTC. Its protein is CAWSKSVGEQFF.

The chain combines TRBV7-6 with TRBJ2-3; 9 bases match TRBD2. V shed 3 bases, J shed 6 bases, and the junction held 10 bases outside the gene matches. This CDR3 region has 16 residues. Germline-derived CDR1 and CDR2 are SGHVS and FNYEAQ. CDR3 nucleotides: TGTGCCAGCAGCTTTATAGCGGGGGCAGGTAGGGATACGCAGTATTTT. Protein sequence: CASSFIAGAGRDTQYF.

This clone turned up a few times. The CDR3 loop reads CASSQDFGTSHEQFF. The CDR3 DNA reads TGTGCCAGCAGCCAAGATTTTGGGACTAGCCATGAGCAGTTCTTC. This chain links TRBV4-2 with TRBJ2-1; 9 bases map to TRBD2. CDR3 length equals 15 residues. V lost 0 bases and J lost 8; bases outside the gene matches: 5. The germline CDR1 and CDR2 sequences are LGHNA and YNFKEQ.

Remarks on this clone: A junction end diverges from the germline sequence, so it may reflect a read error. CDR3 coding DNA: TGTGCCAGCAGCTCCGCACCCGCCTCTGGCCACACCTTC. It specifies CASSSAPASGHTF. This chain uses TRBV11-2 with TRBJ1-2; D call uncertain. Per the germline V gene, CDR1 is SGHAT and CDR2 is FQNNGV. The CDR3 spans 13 residues.

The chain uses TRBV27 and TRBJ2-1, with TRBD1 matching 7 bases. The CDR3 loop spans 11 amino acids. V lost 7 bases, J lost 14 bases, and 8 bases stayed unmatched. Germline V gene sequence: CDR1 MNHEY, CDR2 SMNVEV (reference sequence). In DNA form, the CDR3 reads TGTGCCAGCAATCTACCCGGACAGGAGTTCTTC. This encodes CASNLPGQEFF.

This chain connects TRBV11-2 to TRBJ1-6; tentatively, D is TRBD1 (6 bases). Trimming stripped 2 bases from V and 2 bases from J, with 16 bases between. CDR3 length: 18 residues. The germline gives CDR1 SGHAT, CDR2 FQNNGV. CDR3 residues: CASSLTTGRSAYNSPLHF. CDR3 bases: TGTGCCAGCAGCTTAACGACAGGTCGATCAGCCTATAATTCACCCCTCCACTTT. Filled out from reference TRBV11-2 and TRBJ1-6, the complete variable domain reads EAGVAQSPRYKIIEKRQSVAFWCNPISGHATLYWYQQILGQGPKLLIQFQNNGVVDDSQLPKDRFSAERLKGVDSTLKIQPAKLEDSAVYLCASSLTTGRSAYNSPLHFGNGTRLTVT.

The CDR3 DNA reads as TGTGCCAGCAGCTTTAGCGGGGGGACCACAGATACGCAGTATTTT. This codes for CASSFSGGTTDTQYF. The chain couples TRBV9 to TRBJ2-3, with 10 bases fitting TRBD2. The germline CDR1 and CDR2 sequences are SGDLS and YYNGEE. V gave up 4 bases and J gave up 2 bases; unmatched junction bases: 4. The CDR3 runs to 15 residues.

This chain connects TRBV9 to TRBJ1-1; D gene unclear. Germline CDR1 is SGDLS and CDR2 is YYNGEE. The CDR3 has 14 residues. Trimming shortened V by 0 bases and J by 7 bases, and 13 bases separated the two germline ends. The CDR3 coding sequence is TGTGCCAGCAGCGTAGTGAGCGCCGACCTTGAAGCTTTCTTT. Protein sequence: CASSVVSADLEAFF.

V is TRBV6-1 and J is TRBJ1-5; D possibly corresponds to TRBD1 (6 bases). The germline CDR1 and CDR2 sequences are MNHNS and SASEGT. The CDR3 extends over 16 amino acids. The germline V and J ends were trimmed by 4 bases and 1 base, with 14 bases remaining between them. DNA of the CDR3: TGTGCCAGCAGTGTACATGGGGGGGCAAGCAATCAGCCCCAGCATTTT. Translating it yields CASSVHGGASNQPQHF.

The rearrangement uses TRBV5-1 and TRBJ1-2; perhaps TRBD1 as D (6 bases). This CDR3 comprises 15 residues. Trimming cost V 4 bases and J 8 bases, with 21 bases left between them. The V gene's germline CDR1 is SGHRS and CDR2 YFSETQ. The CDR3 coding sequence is TGCGCCAGCAGCGGGACCACAGGGTTTAGGCTCGGCTACACCTTC. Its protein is CASSGTTGFRLGYTF.

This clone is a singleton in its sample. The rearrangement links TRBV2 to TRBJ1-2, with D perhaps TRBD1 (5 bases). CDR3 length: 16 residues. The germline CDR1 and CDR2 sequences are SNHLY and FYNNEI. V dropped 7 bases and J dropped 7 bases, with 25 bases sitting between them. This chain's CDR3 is CASNSVDFRGLSGYTF. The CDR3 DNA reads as TGTGCCAGCAATTCGGTGGATTTTAGGGGTCTGAGTGGCTACACCTTC.

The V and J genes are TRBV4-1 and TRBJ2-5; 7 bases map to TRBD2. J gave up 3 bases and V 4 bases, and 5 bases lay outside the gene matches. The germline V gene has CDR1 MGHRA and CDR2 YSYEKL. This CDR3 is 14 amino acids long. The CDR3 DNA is TGCGCCAGCAGCCTGACTAGCAGGAAAGAGACCCAGTACTTC. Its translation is CASSLTSRKETQYF.

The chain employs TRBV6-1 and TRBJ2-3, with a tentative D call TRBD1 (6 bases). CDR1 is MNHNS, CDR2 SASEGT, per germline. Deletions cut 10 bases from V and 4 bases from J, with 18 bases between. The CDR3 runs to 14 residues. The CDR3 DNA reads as TGTGCCACCCGAACAGGGAAGGGTGCAGATACGCAGTATTTT. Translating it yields CATRTGKGADTQYF.

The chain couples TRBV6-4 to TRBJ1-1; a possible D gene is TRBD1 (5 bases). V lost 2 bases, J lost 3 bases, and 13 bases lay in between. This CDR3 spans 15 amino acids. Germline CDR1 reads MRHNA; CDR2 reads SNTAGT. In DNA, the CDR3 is TGTGCCAGCAGTGACGCTCAGGGCGTGTACACTGAAGCTTTCTTT. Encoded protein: CASSDAQGVYTEAFF.